Below, one T cell receptor (beta chain) is given with its context. Its antigen remains unidentified. The sample originates from a study of identifying expanded T cells in peripheral blood. V lost 2 bases and J lost 4; bases outside the gene matches: 5. Per germline, CDR1 ENHRY and CDR2 SYGVKD. CDR3 length: 15 amino acids. Regarding the study as a whole: Differentially abundant clones: about 1.3 between replicates, about 15 at roughly 2 weeks, approximately 18 at four. Clone count variance between roughly 2-week samples rose with total template count.

Repertoires were generated with immunoSEQ multiplex PCR, while TCRdb's copy carries only in-frame clones and drops some. Of some 76,000 clones listed, 75% to 90% are singletons. Collection occurred without any documented infections or immune events in donors. The chain employs TRBV10-3 and TRBJ2-1, with 7 bases aligning to TRBD2. The TCR was taken from a person aged 18 to 70 in good health. The sequencing sample was made of blood. Written as DNA, the CDR3 is TGTGCCATCAGTGAGATGGGGGGGAGATACAATGAGCAGTTCTTC. Its translation is CAISEMGGRYNEQFF.